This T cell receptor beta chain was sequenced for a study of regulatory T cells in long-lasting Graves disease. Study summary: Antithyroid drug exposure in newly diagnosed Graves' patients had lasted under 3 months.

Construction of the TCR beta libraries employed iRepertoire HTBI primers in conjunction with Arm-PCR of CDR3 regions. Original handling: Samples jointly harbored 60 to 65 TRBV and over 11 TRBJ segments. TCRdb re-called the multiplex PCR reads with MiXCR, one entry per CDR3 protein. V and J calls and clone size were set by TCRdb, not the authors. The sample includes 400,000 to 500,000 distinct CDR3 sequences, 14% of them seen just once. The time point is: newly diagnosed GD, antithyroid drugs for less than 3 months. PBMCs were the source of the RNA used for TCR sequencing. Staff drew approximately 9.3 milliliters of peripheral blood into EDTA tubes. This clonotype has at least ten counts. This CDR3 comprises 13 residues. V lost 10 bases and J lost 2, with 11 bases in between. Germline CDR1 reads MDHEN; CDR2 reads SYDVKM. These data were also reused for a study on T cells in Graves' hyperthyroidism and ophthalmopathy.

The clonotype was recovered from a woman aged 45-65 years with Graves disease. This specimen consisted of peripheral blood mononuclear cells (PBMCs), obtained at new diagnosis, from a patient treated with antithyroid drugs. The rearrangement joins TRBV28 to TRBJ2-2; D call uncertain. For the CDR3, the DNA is TGTGCCACCAACCTGGGAAACACCGGGGAGCTGTTTTTT. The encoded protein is CATNLGNTGELFF.